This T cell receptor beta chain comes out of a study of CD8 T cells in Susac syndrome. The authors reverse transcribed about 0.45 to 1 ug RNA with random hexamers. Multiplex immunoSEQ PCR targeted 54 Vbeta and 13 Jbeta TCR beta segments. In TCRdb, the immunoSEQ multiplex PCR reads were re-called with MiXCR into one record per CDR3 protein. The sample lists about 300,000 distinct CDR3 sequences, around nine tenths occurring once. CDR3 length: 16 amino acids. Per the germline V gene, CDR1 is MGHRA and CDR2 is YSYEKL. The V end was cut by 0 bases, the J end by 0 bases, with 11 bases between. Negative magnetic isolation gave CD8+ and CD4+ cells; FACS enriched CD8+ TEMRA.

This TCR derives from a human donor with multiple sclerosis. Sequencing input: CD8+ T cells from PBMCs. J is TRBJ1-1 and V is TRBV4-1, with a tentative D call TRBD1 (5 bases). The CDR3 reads CASSQDPRAVNTEAFF. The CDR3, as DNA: TGCGCCAGCAGCCAAGATCCCAGGGCCGTGAACACTGAAGCTTTCTTT.